One sample yielded the 14 T cell receptor beta chains listed below, sequenced in a study of Graves' ophthalmopathy and Graves' hyperthyroidism. Amplification from RNA transcripts yielded the TCR beta CDR3 regions. First-round RT-PCR relied on HTBI primers, and a second-round multiplex PCR came next. Via MiXCR, TCRdb re-called the multiplex PCR reads, giving one row per CDR3 protein. The sample lists 1 million to 1.3 million distinct CDR3 sequences; less than 45% were seen once. Sequences were obtained from peripheral blood or thyroid tissue (not recorded which). Receptor source: an adult man with Graves' hyperthyroidism.

The chain has TRBV19 and TRBJ2-7; the D gene could be TRBD1 or TRBD2 (5 bases each). The CDR3 is made up of 14 amino acids. CDR1 is LNHDA and CDR2 is SQIVND in the germline V gene (reference sequence). V shed 3 bases and J shed 2 bases, with 11 bases lying between them. In DNA form, the CDR3 reads TGTGCCAGTAGTATCGGGGACCAGACCTACGAGCAGTACTTC. This translates into CASSIGDQTYEQYF.

Comments on this clonotype: The junction and the germline gene differ at one end; a read error may be behind it. The chain recombines TRBV7-8 with TRBJ1-4, with TRBD1 matching over 8 bases. This CDR3 has 15 residues. Per the germline V gene, CDR1 is SGHVS and CDR2 is FQNEAQ. The CDR3 region is CASTWGQATNEKLFF. CDR3 DNA: TGCGCCAGCACCTGGGGACAGGCAACTAATGAAAAACTGTTTTTT.

Many counts were recorded for this clonotype. The chain links TRBV7-8 to TRBJ2-7; D gene ambiguous. Deletions cut 2 bases from V and 7 bases from J, with 21 bases between. The CDR3 runs 16 residues. CDR1 SGHVS and CDR2 FQNEAQ come from the germline V gene. CDR3 bases: TGTGCCAGCAGCTTAAAAATCTTGATCATCGGCGGTGAGCAGTACTTC. This translates into CASSLKILIIGGEQYF.

This clonotype was counted at least ten times. The rearrangement uses TRBV5-1 and TRBJ1-1; 8 bases are a match to TRBD1. J was trimmed by 0 bases and V by 1 base; bases with no gene match: 2. Looked up from germline, CDR1 is SGHRS and CDR2 is YFSETQ. The CDR3 loop spans 15 amino acids. The CDR3 DNA follows: TGCGCCAGCAGCTTGCAGGGGGCCGTGAACACTGAAGCTTTCTTT. Protein product: CASSLQGAVNTEAFF.

The chain employs TRBV29-1 and TRBJ2-7; 9 bases map to TRBD2. Germline CDR1 SQVTM, CDR2 ANQGSEA. The CDR3 length is 15 residues. Germline trimming cut 3 bases from V and 3 bases from J; bases unmatched to any gene: 9. CDR3 bases: TGCAGCGTTGACGCGGCGGGAGGGCCGAACTACGAGCAGTACTTC. Residues: CSVDAAGGPNYEQYF.

This clonotype was recorded at least ten times. This rearrangement joins TRBV11-2 to TRBJ1-2; D not certain. This CDR3 is 12 amino acids long. CDR1 and CDR2 (germline): SGHAT, FQNNGV. Trimming cost V 1 base and J 8 bases, with 8 bases left between them. Here the CDR3 DNA reads TGTGCCAGCAGCTTAGCTGGGTGGGGCTACACCTTC. It encodes CASSLAGWGYTF.

In this sample, this clonotype turned up many times. The gene calls are TRBV7-6 and TRBJ1-3; no definite D call. CDR1 is SGHVS and CDR2 is FNYEAQ in the germline V gene. CDR3 length equals 17 residues. The V end was cut by 3 bases, the J end by 0 bases, with 15 bases between. The CDR3 loop reads CASSFFHASSSGNTIYF. The CDR3 DNA sequence: TGTGCCAGCAGCTTCTTCCACGCGTCTAGCTCTGGAAACACCATATATTTT.

Turning to this clonotype: At one end, the junction sequence differs from germline, possibly due to a read error. The V and J genes are TRBV10-3 and TRBJ2-7, with D hard to call. The CDR3 covers 8 residues. CDR1 and CDR2 from the germline V gene are ENHRY and SYGVKD. The CDR3 nucleotides read TGTGCCATCAGTGAGCTGTACTTC. Protein product: CAISELYF.

This clonotype came up many times. The V call is TRBV2, the J call TRBJ1-2; D remains unclear. The CDR3 contains 13 residues. Germline-derived CDR1 and CDR2 are SNHLY and FYNNEI. V was shortened by 5 bases and J by 3 bases, with 10 bases between the two germline ends. The CDR3 loop reads CASSSGPDYGYTF. The CDR3 region has the DNA TGTGCCAGCAGTTCCGGACCGGACTATGGCTACACCTTC.

This chain uses TRBV10-2 with TRBJ2-1; no definite D call. Trimming took 5 bases from V and 7 from J, leaving 9 bases between them. This CDR3 is 12 amino acids long. From germline, CDR1 is WSHSY and CDR2 SAAADI. CDR3 bases: TGCGCCAGCAGTCATGGTAGTAATGAGCAGTTCTTC. Amino acid sequence: CASSHGSNEQFF.

V and J are TRBV20-1 and TRBJ2-7; 7 positions agree with TRBD2. J gave up 2 bases and V 3 bases, and 7 bases lay outside the gene matches. This CDR3 is built from 14 residues. CDR1 and CDR2 from the germline V gene are DFQATT and SNEGSKA (reference sequence). DNA for the CDR3: TGCAGTGCTAGTCTTCTAGCGGCCCCCTACGAGCAGTACTTC. Protein: CSASLLAAPYEQYF.

This clonotype came up many times. The CDR3 DNA follows: TGTGCCATCACCTCACTTGGGGGTGGGACCGGGGAGCTGTTTTTT. Protein product: CAITSLGGGTGELFF. The chain joins TRBV10-3 to TRBJ2-2; tentatively, D is TRBD1 or TRBD2 (5 bases each). In germline, CDR1 is ENHRY, CDR2 SYGVKD. The length of the CDR3 is 15 residues. V was clipped by 7 bases and J by 5 bases, with 17 bases between them.

The sample holds a few counts of this clonotype. This chain joins TRBV5-8 and TRBJ1-1, with D uncertain. There are 14 residues in the CDR3. The germline CDR1 and CDR2 sequences are SGHTS and YDEGEE. V dropped 4 bases and J dropped 1 base, with 11 bases sitting between them. The CDR3 DNA follows: TGTGCCAGCAGCGGGAGGGTGGCGAACACTGAAGCTTTCTTT. Translating gives CASSGRVANTEAFF.

The table lists this clonotype with many counts. The rearrangement links TRBV7-9 to TRBJ1-5; D gene unclear. The V gene's germline CDR1 is SEHNR and CDR2 FQNEAQ (reference sequence). The CDR3 sequence is 14 residues long. V was clipped by 4 bases and J by 4 bases, with 11 bases between them. CDR3 in amino acids: CASSWGSSNQPQHF. The CDR3 bases are TGTGCCAGCAGCTGGGGTTCCTCAAATCAGCCCCAGCATTTT.